A single T cell receptor (beta chain) is shown here with its context. Its antigen is not known. The sample originates from a study of T-cell reconstitution after alpha-beta-depleted transplantation in children. Study results and caveats: A year had passed since transplant, and T-cell counts and diversity by then came mostly from newly produced T cells. The origin of alpha-beta T cells about two months after transplant was reportedly several hundred expanded graft clones.

This sample's TCRbeta library carried unique molecular identifier barcodes. TCRdb used MiXCR to reprocess the PCR reads, holding one entry per CDR3 protein. The table has 200,000 to 250,000 distinct CDR3 sequences, roughly 8% seen once. This CDR3 is 18 amino acids long. The J segment lost 6 bases and the V segment lost 4 bases, leaving 10 bases of the junction unmatched. Per germline, CDR1 SGHRS and CDR2 YFSETQ. The sequences come from PBMCs, mostly from graft donor cells, collected 180 days after TCRalphabeta/CD19-depleted stem cell transplant. This sequence originates from a male patient aged 5 to 17 who had a stem cell transplant for acute lymphoblastic leukemia, so the T cells may come from the graft donor. The rearrangement joins TRBV5-1 to TRBJ2-6; 13 bases map to TRBD2. The CDR3 spells CASSLRTSGSNAANVLTF. The CDR3 DNA reads TGCGCCAGCAGCCTTCGGACTAGCGGGAGTAATGCGGCCAACGTCCTGACTTTC.